What follows are 27 T cell receptor beta chains derived from one specimen sequenced in a study of blood T cell repertoires in COVID-19. Data came from immunoSEQ multiplex PCR; TCRdb stores just in-frame clones and leaves some out. Of about 63,000 clones listed, more than 75% are singletons. Sequenced: peripheral blood. The receptors stem from a man aged 50 to 60 with active COVID-19.

The rearrangement uses TRBV5-6 and TRBJ2-1, with 10 bases lining up with TRBD2. The CDR3 runs to 16 residues. Looked up from germline, CDR1 is SGHDT and CDR2 is YYEEEE. Unmatched junction bases numbered 9, after V lost 5 bases and J lost 4 bases. CDR3 sequence: CASRQSGTSAYNEQFF. The CDR3 nucleotides read TGTGCCAGCAGGCAATCTGGGACTAGCGCTTACAATGAGCAGTTCTTC.

The chain's CDR3 is CASSRGTAKYGYTF. DNA of the CDR3: TGTGCCAGCAGCCGTGGGACAGCAAAATATGGCTACACCTTC. V gene TRBV5-6 combines with J gene TRBJ1-2, with 7 bases fitting TRBD1. The length of the CDR3 is 14 residues. Germline V gives CDR1 SGHDT, CDR2 YYEEEE. V shed 4 bases and J 5 bases; nucleotides not matched to a gene: 8.

This chain joins TRBV6-4 and TRBJ2-1, with D uncertain. The CDR3 is made up of 15 amino acids. The germline V gene has CDR1 MRHNA and CDR2 SNTAGT. Trimming took 3 bases from V and 9 from J, leaving 18 bases between them. This chain's CDR3 is CASSENSIDIGEQFF. CDR3 bases: TGTGCCAGCAGTGAAAACAGCATTGATATCGGTGAGCAGTTCTTC.

The chain couples TRBV21-1 to TRBJ1-2; TRBD1, the table's D call, was not compared with the DNA. TRBV21-1 is a pseudogene. This CDR3 has 12 residues. CDR3 DNA sequence: TGTGCCAGCAGCAGTACAGACTATGGCTACACCTTC. Protein product: CASSSTDYGYTF.

This chain uses TRBV27 with TRBJ1-1; 8 nucleotides line up with TRBD1. Germline CDR1 and CDR2: MNHEY and SMNVEV (reference sequence). Unmatched junction bases numbered 6, after V lost 5 bases and J lost 4 bases. The CDR3 contains 14 residues. The CDR3 loop is CASSPIDRGTEAFF. CDR3 DNA sequence: TGTGCCAGCAGTCCCATCGACAGGGGCACTGAAGCTTTCTTT.

This rearrangement joins TRBV24-1 to TRBJ2-7; 9 nucleotides line up with TRBD1. Germline V lookup: CDR1 KGHDR, CDR2 SFDVKD. V was clipped by 3 bases and J by 2 bases; unmatched bases: 16. The CDR3 runs to 19 residues. The DNA for the CDR3 is TGTGCCACCAGTGATGTCCGGGACAGGGTGATCTTACCGGCCTACGAGCAGTACTTC. This sequence encodes CATSDVRDRVILPAYEQYF.

This chain uses TRBV7-9 with TRBJ2-2; weak D call: TRBD2 (5 bases). Trimming left V 0 bases short and J 5 bases short, with 10 bases between. This CDR3 region has 15 residues. The germline V gene encodes CDR1 SEHNR and CDR2 FQNEAQ (reference sequence). CDR3 coding DNA: TGTGCCAGCAGCTTAGCGAGCCCGGGGACCGGGGAGCTGTTTTTT. Protein product: CASSLASPGTGELFF. Drawing the rest from reference TRBV7-9 and TRBJ2-2, the complete variable domain is DTGVSQNPRHKITKRGQNVTFRCDPISEHNRLYWYRQTLGQGPEFLTYFQNEAQLEKSRLLSDRFSAERPKGSFSTLEIQRTEQGDSAMYLCASSLASPGTGELFFGEGSRLTVL.

The genes are TRBV5-6 and TRBJ2-2; D may be TRBD2 (6 bases). The CDR3 has 16 residues. V gave up 4 bases and J gave up 0 bases, with 13 bases separating them. Germline V gene sequence: CDR1 SGHDT, CDR2 YYEEEE. The CDR3 coding sequence is TGTGCCAGCAGCCTAGTCGGCGGGGCGAACACCGGGGAGCTGTTTTTT. It encodes CASSLVGGANTGELFF. The whole variable domain, remainder taken from reference TRBV5-6 and TRBJ2-2, is DAGVTQSPTHLIKTRGQQVTLRCSPKSGHDTVSWYQQALGQGPQFIFQYYEEEERQRGNFPDRFSGHQFPNYSSELNVNALLLGDSALYLCASSLVGGANTGELFFGEGSRLTVL.

The DNA of the CDR3 is TGTGCCAGCAGTGGACCTCAGGGGGAAGCTTTCTTT. Translating it yields CASSGPQGEAFF. The chain has TRBV28 and TRBJ1-1; perhaps TRBD1 as D (6 bases). This CDR3 spans 12 amino acids. Trimming pared 5 bases from V and 8 bases from J, leaving 12 bases between. CDR1 and CDR2 from the germline V gene are MDHEN and SYDVKM. Full variable domain (remainder filled in from reference TRBV28 and TRBJ1-1): DVKVTQSSRYLVKRTGEKVFLECVQDMDHENMFWYRQDPGLGLRLIYFSYDVKMKEKGDIPEGYSVSREKKERFSLILESASTNQTSMYLCASSGPQGEAFFGQGTRLTVV.

The chain employs TRBV19 and TRBJ2-1, with 9 bases lining up with TRBD2. Trimming cost V 3 bases and J 7 bases; bases outside gene matches: 4. The CDR3 runs 14 residues. Germline assignment: CDR1 LNHDA and CDR2 SQIVND (reference sequence). The CDR3 sequence is CASSMGLASNEQFF. The CDR3 DNA reads TGTGCCAGTAGTATGGGACTAGCATCAAATGAGCAGTTCTTC.

The chain carries TRBV2 and TRBJ2-5, with TRBD2 matching 15 bases. The CDR3 has 17 amino acids. Germline CDR1 SNHLY, CDR2 FYNNEI. Trimming at V came to 6 bases and at J to 0 bases, leaving 5 bases not matched to a gene. The CDR3 protein is CASSQGTSGRYQETQYF. CDR3 sequence (DNA): TGTGCCAGCAGCCAGGGGACTAGCGGGAGGTACCAAGAGACCCAGTACTTC.

The chain combines TRBV5-4 with TRBJ2-2; TRBD2 matches at 15 bases. There are 16 residues in the CDR3. Trimming removed 4 bases from V and 7 bases from J; junction bases left unmatched: 5. CDR1 SGHNT and CDR2 YYREEE come from the germline V gene (reference sequence). In DNA form, the CDR3 reads TGTGCCAGCAGCCCGGGACTAGCGGGAGGTCACGGGGAGCTGTTTTTT. It codes for CASSPGLAGGHGELFF.

The genes are TRBV7-6 and TRBJ2-1; a weak D match, TRBD1 (5 bases). Germline V lookup: CDR1 SGHVS, CDR2 FNYEAQ. The CDR3 spans 16 residues. Trimming took off 2 bases at V and 6 bases at J, with 17 bases between the two ends. This CDR3 reads CASSLNGAGTFNEQFF. CDR3 nucleotides: TGTGCCAGCAGCTTAAATGGGGCAGGTACCTTCAATGAGCAGTTCTTC.

This clone was counted between two and nine times. The CDR3 nucleotides read TGCGCCAGCAGCCAAGACAGTAATGAAAAACTGTTTTTT. Translation gives CASSQDSNEKLFF. This chain uses TRBV4-3 with TRBJ1-4; D is ambiguous. Germline V gene lookup returns CDR1 LGHNA and CDR2 YSLEER. The CDR3 length is 13 residues. Trimming pared 0 bases from V and 4 bases from J, leaving 3 bases between.

The V gene is TRBV18, the J gene TRBJ1-1, with a tentative D call TRBD1 (6 bases). The germline gives CDR1 KGHSH, CDR2 LQKENI. Trimming cost V 3 bases and J 3 bases, with 17 bases left between them. The CDR3 is 16 residues long. CDR3 residues: CASSPTGIKGDTEAFF. CDR3 coding DNA: TGTGCCAGCTCACCTACCGGGATAAAGGGGGACACTGAAGCTTTCTTT.

The gene calls are TRBV28 and TRBJ2-7, with D perhaps matching TRBD1 (7 bases). The V end lost 7 bases, the J end lost 10 bases, and 17 bases lay between the germline ends. The CDR3 is 12 amino acids. Germline loops: CDR1 MDHEN, CDR2 SYDVKM. CDR3 loop: CASNVQGGQQYF. As DNA, the CDR3 is TGTGCCAGCAATGTTCAGGGGGGCCAACAGTACTTC.

V is TRBV19 and J is TRBJ1-1; 8 bases agree with TRBD1. The CDR3 contains 15 residues. V trimming: 3 bases; J trimming: 4 bases; junction bases outside the gene matches: 7. CDR1 is LNHDA, CDR2 SQIVND, per germline (reference sequence). CDR3 sequence (DNA): TGTGCCAGTAGTATCGGGCAGGGGGCTTTCACTGAAGCTTTCTTT. It is translated as CASSIGQGAFTEAFF.

The rearrangement joins TRBV10-3 to TRBJ1-3, with 7 bases that match TRBD1. The CDR3 is 16 amino acids. CDR1 and CDR2 from the germline V gene are ENHRY and SYGVKD. Losses at the gene ends were 6 bases for V and 0 bases for J; bases not matched to a gene: 8. The CDR3 here is CAISPTGPNSGNTIYF. The DNA for the CDR3 is TGTGCCATCAGCCCGACAGGGCCCAACTCTGGAAACACCATATATTTT.

The genes are TRBV24-1 and TRBJ2-1, with a possible D match to TRBD1 (5 bases). The CDR3 has 14 amino acids. The ends were cut back, 9 bases at V and 10 bases at J, with 21 bases in the middle. Germline CDR1 and CDR2: KGHDR and SFDVKD. CDR3 DNA: TGTGCCACCGCCCGGCCAGGGTCTGTGGGGGAGCAGTTCTTC. This gives the protein CATARPGSVGEQFF.

J is TRBJ1-4 and V is TRBV5-4, with TRBD1 matching over 8 bases. Germline loops: CDR1 SGHNT, CDR2 YYREEE (reference sequence). The V gene end was trimmed by 5 bases and the J gene end by 8 bases; junction bases not matched to a gene: 8. This CDR3 has 14 residues. CDR3: CASSPGQGKEKLFF. CDR3 DNA sequence: TGTGCCAGCAGTCCAGGACAGGGAAAGGAAAAACTGTTTTTT.

This chain joins TRBV6-6 and TRBJ1-3, with 7 bases aligning to TRBD1. J gave up 2 bases and V 6 bases, and 7 bases lay outside the gene matches. The CDR3 has 15 amino acids. Per germline, CDR1 MNHNY and CDR2 SVGAGI (reference sequence). The CDR3 spells CASRRDRAAGNTIYF. CDR3 nucleotide sequence: TGTGCCAGCAGACGAGACAGGGCGGCTGGAAACACCATATATTTT.

J is TRBJ1-3 and V is TRBV6-5; D ambiguous. Trimming removed 8 bases at V and 0 bases at J, with 5 bases between. CDR3 length: 12 residues. Germline-derived CDR1 and CDR2 are MNHEY and SVGAGI. CDR3 nucleotides: TGTGCCAGCCGGAGCTCTGGAAACACCATATATTTT. Translating gives CASRSSGNTIYF.

This chain links TRBV7-9 with TRBJ2-1; TRBD2 agrees at 7 bases. Germline V gene data show CDR1 as SEHNR and CDR2 as FQNEAQ (reference sequence). This CDR3 region has 14 residues. V was clipped by 1 base and J by 9 bases; unmatched bases: 6. The CDR3 bases are TGTGCCAGCAGCTTAGGCGGACCGGGAGGTGAGCAGTTCTTC. The encoded protein is CASSLGGPGGEQFF.

The V and J genes are TRBV3-1 (or the pseudogene TRBV3-2) and TRBJ2-7; TRBD1 matches 11 bases. The germline CDR1 and CDR2 sequences are LGHDT and YNNKEL (reference sequence). The CDR3 contains 14 residues. V lost 7 bases to trimming and J lost 4 bases; unmatched junction nucleotides: 6. Here the CDR3 DNA reads TGTGCCAGCACCCCGGGACAGGGGGTATACGAGCAGTACTTC. This codes for CASTPGQGVYEQYF.

This clone was detected only once. The chain couples TRBV16 to TRBJ1-3; D remains unclear. Germline V gives CDR1 KGHSY, CDR2 FQNENV. There are 17 residues in the CDR3. The V end was cut by 2 bases, the J end by 0 bases, with 14 bases between. The CDR3 DNA sequence: TGTGCCAGCAGCCAAGTCGGTGGGAGAAACTCTGGAAACACCATATATTTT. Amino acid sequence: CASSQVGGRNSGNTIYF.

The chain has TRBV28 and TRBJ1-1, with unresolved D. With 1 base removed from V and 0 bases from J, the gap between germline ends came to 6 bases. Germline V gene lookup returns CDR1 MDHEN and CDR2 SYDVKM. The CDR3 has 14 amino acids. The CDR3 bases are TGTGCCAGCAGTTTATCTTCTATGAACACTGAAGCTTTCTTT. Its translation is CASSLSSMNTEAFF.

The CDR3 sequence: CSVETGTADNQPQHF. Written as DNA, the CDR3 is TGCAGCGTTGAAACCGGGACAGCAGACAATCAGCCCCAGCATTTT. V and J are TRBV29-1 and TRBJ1-5; 7 positions match TRBD1. CDR1 and CDR2 (germline): SQVTM, ANQGSEA. This CDR3 region has 15 residues. J lost 3 bases, V lost 2 bases, and 7 bases had no gene match.